These T cell receptor beta chains were read from a single sample in a study of early T cells in non-severe SARS-CoV-2 infection. A single record per CDR3 protein comes from TCRdb applying MiXCR to the 5' RACE reads. The sample includes 65,000 to 70,000 distinct CDR3 sequences, approximately 11% of them seen just once. Sequenced sample: whole blood. These receptors were collected from an adult who was a healthcare worker with PCR-confirmed SARS-CoV-2 infection or an uninfected control (not recorded which). CDR3s include the opening cysteine and the closing phenylalanine or tryptophan. The D gene is left open where the match is weak. Rows give clone size only sometimes, using once, few, many, or a class for an expanded clone.

size: few
J: TRBJ2-1
V: TRBV20-1
D: .
CDR3: CSASSGPLPYNEQFF
DNA: TGCAGTGCTAGCTCCGGGCCCCTCCCCTACAATGAGCAGTTCTTC

size: .
J: TRBJ2-7
V: TRBV12-3/TRBV12-4
D: .
CDR3: CASSLAGLTYEQYF
DNA: TGTGCCAGCAGTTTAGCGGGACTCACCTACGAGCAGTACTTC

size: .
J: TRBJ2-3
V: TRBV2
D: .
CDR3: CASNGDNTRADTQYF
DNA: TGTGCCAGCAACGGGGACAACACTCGGGCAGATACGCAGTATTTT

size: .
J: TRBJ2-3
V: TRBV6-5
D: TRBD1
CDR3: CASRSQGAYTQYF
DNA: TGTGCCAGCAGATCACAGGGGGCTTATACGCAGTATTTT

size: few
J: TRBJ1-4
V: TRBV29-1
D: .
CDR3: CSVEDLGEKLFF
DNA: TGCAGCGTTGAGGATTTAGGGGAAAAACTGTTTTTT

size: many
J: TRBJ2-7
V: TRBV2
D: .
CDR3: CASRGFRGEQYF
DNA: TGTGCCAGCAGAGGCTTTAGGGGCGAGCAGTACTTC

size: few
J: TRBJ2-1
V: TRBV9
D: .
CDR3: CASGEVGPEQFF
DNA: TGTGCCAGCGGAGAGGTCGGTCCTGAGCAGTTCTTC

size: few
J: TRBJ2-1
V: TRBV9
D: TRBD2
CDR3: CASSVSGNEQFF
DNA: TGTGCCAGCAGCGTTAGCGGGAATGAGCAGTTCTTC

size: few
J: TRBJ2-7
V: TRBV6-6
D: .
CDR3: CASSYRGNYEQYF
DNA: TGTGCCAGCAGTTACCGGGGAAACTACGAGCAGTACTTC

size: few
J: TRBJ1-1
V: TRBV7-2
D: .
CDR3: CASSPWNTEAFF
DNA: TGTGCCAGCAGCCCATGGAACACTGAAGCTTTCTTT

size: few
J: TRBJ2-1
V: TRBV9
D: TRBD2
CDR3: CASSAPGGRTNEQFF
DNA: TGTGCCAGCAGCGCGCCGGGGGGGCGGACTAATGAGCAGTTCTTC

size: .
J: TRBJ2-2
V: TRBV4-2
D: .
CDR3: CASSHGLANTGELFF
DNA: TGTGCCAGCAGCCACGGACTCGCGAACACCGGGGAGCTGTTTTTT

size: .
J: TRBJ2-1
V: TRBV7-9
D: .
CDR3: CASSLVPQGNEQFF
DNA: TGTGCCAGCAGCTTAGTCCCCCAGGGCAATGAGCAGTTCTTC

size: many
J: TRBJ1-1
V: TRBV21-1
D: .
CDR3: CASSNPSRGTGVFSVIKNTEAFF
DNA: TGTGCCAGCAGCAACCCCTCTCGAGGGACAGGGGTTTTCTCCGTCATTAAGAACACTGAAGCTTTCTTT

size: many
J: TRBJ2-1
V: TRBV6-2/TRBV6-3
D: .
CDR3: CASQGSYNEQFF
DNA: TGTGCCAGCCAGGGGAGCTACAATGAGCAGTTCTTC

size: .
J: TRBJ2-1
V: TRBV20-1
D: .
CDR3: CSARDLSSYNEQFF
DNA: TGCAGTGCTAGAGATTTGAGCTCCTACAATGAGCAGTTCTTC

size: few
J: TRBJ2-5
V: TRBV7-2
D: .
CDR3: CASGSTRTVETQYF
DNA: TGTGCCAGCGGATCCACTAGGACGGTAGAGACCCAGTACTTC

size: .
J: TRBJ2-2
V: TRBV19
D: .
CDR3: CASSSSWSDGELFF
DNA: TGTGCCAGTAGTAGTTCATGGTCGGACGGGGAGCTGTTTTTT

size: .
J: TRBJ2-5
V: TRBV19
D: .
CDR3: CASSPGRTTTGRETQYF
DNA: TGTGCCAGTAGTCCTGGGAGGACCACTACCGGACGAGAGACCCAGTACTTC

size: few
J: TRBJ1-2
V: TRBV2
D: .
CDR3: CASSEATRVYGYTF
DNA: TGTGCCAGCAGTGAAGCAACCAGGGTCTATGGCTACACCTTC

size: few
J: TRBJ2-3
V: TRBV7-8
D: TRBD2
CDR3: CASSSLEERERDTQYF
DNA: TGTGCCAGCAGCTCCCTGGAGGAGCGGGAGAGGGATACGCAGTATTTT

size: .
J: TRBJ2-2
V: TRBV18
D: .
CDR3: CASSPRSKPVGGELFF
DNA: TGTGCCAGCTCACCACGTTCCAAGCCAGTGGGAGGGGAGCTGTTTTTT

size: .
J: TRBJ2-1
V: TRBV3-1
D: .
CDR3: CASSHRSGEQFF
DNA: TGTGCCAGCAGTCACAGGTCCGGTGAGCAGTTCTTC

size: .
J: TRBJ2-1
V: TRBV12-3/TRBV12-4
D: TRBD1
CDR3: CASSHGQGKNEQFF
DNA: TGTGCCAGCAGTCACGGACAGGGGAAGAATGAGCAGTTCTTC